These 18 T cell receptor beta chains share one sample of origin, sequenced in a study of PD-1 blockade in classical Hodgkin lymphoma (dated by TCRdb to the early 2020s). The time point tag for this specimen amounts to: cycle 1 day 1 (C1D1), immediately before nivolumab initiation. Relapse after autologous stem cell transplantation had occurred in all trial patients, and cohorts A, B and C were distinguished by prior brentuximab vedotin exposure. The library was prepared using the immunoSEQ multiplex PCR assay. TCRdb stores this immuneACCESS table with in-frame sequences only. Part of the clones is absent; in the studies checked, under half of the shortfall reflects unresolved V genes, and no reason is known for the rest. This sample has 20,000 to 25,000 clones in its table, and around 68% of those were observed once. Almost 6% of the sample belongs to the ten largest clones. The starting material was peripheral blood mononuclear cells (PBMCs), obtained at baseline. The origin of the receptors is a human donor with classical Hodgkin lymphoma.

This chain uses TRBV30 with TRBJ2-7; D is undetermined. The CDR3 consists of 18 residues. V lost 3 bases to trimming and J lost 0 bases, with 24 bases between them. The germline V gene has CDR1 GTSNPN and CDR2 SVGIG (reference sequence). CDR3 DNA: TGTGCCTGGAGCTTGTTGGGCCAACGGTCGGCAAGCTCCTACGAGCAGTACTTC. It is translated as CAWSLLGQRSASSYEQYF.

V gene TRBV5-1 combines with J gene TRBJ2-7, with 7 bases fitting TRBD1. This CDR3 is built from 16 residues. Trimming cost V 0 bases and J 2 bases; bases outside gene matches: 8. Germline CDR1 and CDR2: SGHRS and YFSETQ. In DNA form, the CDR3 reads TGCGCCAGCAGCTTGGCCTCGAGACAGGGAACCTACGAGCAGTACTTC. Translating it yields CASSLASRQGTYEQYF.

The chain is built from TRBV5-5 and TRBJ1-2, with 9 nucleotides matching TRBD1. Germline V lookup: CDR1 SGHKS, CDR2 YYEKEE (reference sequence). The CDR3 length is 15 residues. V lost 4 bases and J lost 1; bases outside the gene matches: 5. The chain's CDR3 is CASSKGQGLNYGYTF. The CDR3 DNA sequence: TGTGCCAGCAGCAAAGGACAGGGGCTTAACTATGGCTACACCTTC.

The count of this clone is one. This rearrangement joins TRBV9 to TRBJ2-7; D tentatively fits TRBD1 or TRBD2 (5 bases each). V was trimmed by 4 bases and J by 0 bases, leaving 14 bases between them. The CDR3 has 15 residues. CDR1 and CDR2 (germline): SGDLS, YYNGEE. This CDR3 is CASSLRDGASYEQYF. CDR3 nucleotide sequence: TGTGCCAGCAGCCTCCGGGACGGAGCCTCCTACGAGCAGTACTTC.

The chain couples TRBV10-3 to TRBJ2-1, with TRBD2 matching 8 bases. Germline CDR1 ENHRY, CDR2 SYGVKD. With 11 bases clipped from V and 3 bases from J, the junction kept 6 bases outside the gene matches. CDR3 length: 13 residues. The CDR3 DNA reads as TGTGCCTTTAGCGGGGATCTCTACAATGAGCAGTTCTTC. Translation gives CAFSGDLYNEQFF.

This chain connects TRBV7-2 to TRBJ2-1; the D gene is possibly TRBD2 (5 bases). The V and J ends lost 4 bases and 6 bases respectively, with 25 bases between them. CDR1 and CDR2 (germline): SGHTA, FQGNSA. The CDR3 covers 18 residues. DNA of the CDR3: TGTGCCAGCAGCTCCTCGCGGGCGGTCGAGTCTGGGCTCAATGAGCAGTTCTTC. The encoded protein is CASSSSRAVESGLNEQFF.

The chain links TRBV4-3 to TRBJ2-2, with D possibly matching TRBD1 (5 bases). The CDR3 loop spans 16 amino acids. V lost 2 bases and J 4 bases, leaving 14 bases between the germline ends. Germline loops: CDR1 LGHNA, CDR2 YSLEER. The CDR3 bases are TGCGCCAGCAGCCAATTGGGGCCCAGTCCCACCGGGGAGCTGTTTTTT. This encodes CASSQLGPSPTGELFF.

The V call is TRBV28, the J call TRBJ1-5; TRBD1 matches at 9 bases. There are 15 residues in the CDR3. CDR1 MDHEN and CDR2 SYDVKM come from the germline V gene. V trimming: 6 bases; J trimming: 7 bases; junction bases outside the gene matches: 10. In DNA, the CDR3 is TGTGCCAGCAGAGCACTGGACAGGGGAGGCCAGCCCCAGCATTTT. Translation: CASRALDRGGQPQHF.

The rearrangement joins TRBV19 to TRBJ2-3; the match to TRBD1 covers 10 bases. Germline V lookup: CDR1 LNHDA, CDR2 SQIVND (reference sequence). With V trimmed by 5 bases and J by 9 bases, 5 bases remained unmatched. The CDR3 has 13 residues. CDR3 nucleotide sequence: TGTGCCAGTAGTCTTAAGGGACAGGGGACGCAGTATTTT. This gives the protein CASSLKGQGTQYF.

V gene TRBV7-8 combines with J gene TRBJ1-6, with D unclear. This CDR3 spans 18 amino acids. With 2 bases removed from V and 0 bases from J, the gap between germline ends came to 14 bases. Germline CDR1 and CDR2: SGHVS and FQNEAQ. The CDR3 DNA sequence: TGTGCCAGCAGCTTATATCCAGCCAGAAGCTCCTATAATTCACCCCTCCACTTT. It encodes CASSLYPARSSYNSPLHF.

The rearrangement uses TRBV30 and TRBJ1-6; D uncertain. Germline CDR1 GTSNPN, CDR2 SVGIG (reference sequence). This CDR3 spans 17 amino acids. Between the trimmed V and J ends, which lost 1 base and 5 bases, there was a span of 18 bases. The CDR3 reads CAWSGVGGRIDNSPLHF. CDR3 coding DNA: TGTGCCTGGAGTGGGGTTGGAGGGAGAATAGATAATTCACCCCTCCACTTT.

The chain carries TRBV18 and TRBJ1-2; D uncertain. Trimming stripped 6 bases from V and 2 bases from J, with 19 bases between. CDR1 is KGHSH, CDR2 LQKENI, per germline. The CDR3 is 16 amino acids. CDR3 region: CASSATAIQENYGYTF. DNA for the CDR3: TGTGCCAGCTCGGCAACGGCCATCCAGGAGAACTATGGCTACACCTTC.

The rearrangement links TRBV13 to TRBJ2-5; 7 positions agree with TRBD2. Germline V gene lookup returns CDR1 PRHDT and CDR2 FYEKMQ (reference sequence). J was trimmed by 5 bases and V by 5 bases; bases with no gene match: 17. The length of the CDR3 is 17 residues. The CDR3: CASSPPGVGGSMETQYF. As DNA, the CDR3 is TGTGCCAGCAGCCCCCCCGGGGTCGGCGGGAGTATGGAGACCCAGTACTTC.

The chain recombines TRBV6-5 with TRBJ2-1, with 10 bases aligning to TRBD2. V dropped 5 bases and J dropped 10; count of bases not matched to a gene: 2. The CDR3 spans 12 residues. In germline, CDR1 is MNHEY, CDR2 SVGAGI. DNA for the CDR3: TGTGCCAGCAGTACGGGACTAGCGGAGCAGTTCTTC. It encodes CASSTGLAEQFF.

This rearrangement joins TRBV5-3 to TRBJ2-5; 13 bases map to TRBD2. TRBV5-3 is designated an ORF whose function remains uncertain. This CDR3 contains 20 residues. The V segment lost 3 bases and the J segment 6 bases; nucleotides outside the gene matches: 20. The CDR3 DNA reads TGTGCCAGAAGCTCCCTCAACTGGACTAGCGGGGGACTTTCGGAGAAGACCCAGTACTTC. Protein: CARSSLNWTSGGLSEKTQYF.

The chain combines TRBV9 with TRBJ2-3, with a weak D call TRBD2 (6 bases). Germline-derived CDR1 and CDR2 are SGDLS and YYNGEE. The V and J ends lost 0 bases and 1 base respectively, with 15 bases between them. The length of the CDR3 is 17 residues. CDR3 sequence: CASSVALAGLGTDTQYF. The CDR3 DNA reads TGTGCCAGCAGCGTAGCCCTCGCGGGATTGGGCACAGATACGCAGTATTTT.

The chain recombines TRBV7-8 with TRBJ2-5; D may be TRBD1 (5 bases). Germline V gene sequence: CDR1 SGHVS, CDR2 FQNEAQ. The CDR3 sequence is 17 residues long. The V gene lost 2 bases and the J gene lost 7 bases, with 23 bases spanning the gap. The CDR3 sequence is CASSLRWVRASLGTQYF. The CDR3 nucleotides are TGTGCCAGCAGCTTAAGATGGGTCAGGGCCTCCTTAGGGACCCAGTACTTC.

The genes are TRBV25-1 and TRBJ1-2; TRBD1 is a possible D gene (5 bases). V was pared by 7 bases and J by 2 bases, with 8 bases between. CDR3 size: 12 residues. Looked up from germline, CDR1 is MGHDK and CDR2 is SYGVNS. CDR3 loop: CASIGHNYGYTF. DNA for the CDR3: TGTGCCAGCATCGGACACAACTATGGCTACACCTTC.